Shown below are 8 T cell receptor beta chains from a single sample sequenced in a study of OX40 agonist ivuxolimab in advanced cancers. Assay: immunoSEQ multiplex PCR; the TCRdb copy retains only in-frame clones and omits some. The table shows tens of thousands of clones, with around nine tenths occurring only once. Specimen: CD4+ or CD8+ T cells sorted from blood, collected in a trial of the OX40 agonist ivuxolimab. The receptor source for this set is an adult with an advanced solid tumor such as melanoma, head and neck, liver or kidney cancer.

CDR3 region: CASSPSQGPYEQYF. DNA of the CDR3: TGCGCCAGCAGCCCCTCCCAGGGACCCTACGAGCAGTACTTC. The V call is TRBV5-1, the J call TRBJ2-7; tentatively, D is TRBD1 or TRBD2 (5 bases each). Germline V gene sequence: CDR1 SGHRS, CDR2 YFSETQ. CDR3 length: 14 amino acids. V lost 4 bases and J 2 bases, leaving 13 bases between the germline ends.

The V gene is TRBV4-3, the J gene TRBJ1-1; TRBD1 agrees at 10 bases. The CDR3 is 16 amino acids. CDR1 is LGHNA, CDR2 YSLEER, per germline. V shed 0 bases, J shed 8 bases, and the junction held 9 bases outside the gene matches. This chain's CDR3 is CASSQDFRTGGSEAFF. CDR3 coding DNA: TGCGCCAGCAGCCAAGATTTCAGGACAGGGGGTAGCGAAGCTTTCTTT.

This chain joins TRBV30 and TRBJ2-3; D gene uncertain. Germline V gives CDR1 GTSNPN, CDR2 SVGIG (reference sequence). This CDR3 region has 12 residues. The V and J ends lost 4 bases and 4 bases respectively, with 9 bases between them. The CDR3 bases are TGTGCCTGGAAAGCATCATCAGATACGCAGTATTTT. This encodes CAWKASSDTQYF. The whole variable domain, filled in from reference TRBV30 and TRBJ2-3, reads SQTIHQWPATLVQPVGSPLSLECTVEGTSNPNLYWYRQAAGRGLQLLFYSVGIGQISSEVPQNLSASRPQDRQFILSSKKLLLSDSGFYLCAWKASSDTQYFGPGTRLTVL.

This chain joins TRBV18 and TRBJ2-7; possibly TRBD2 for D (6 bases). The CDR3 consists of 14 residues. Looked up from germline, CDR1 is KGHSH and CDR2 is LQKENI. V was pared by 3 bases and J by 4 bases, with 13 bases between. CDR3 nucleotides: TGTGCCAGCTCACCGGGGGACTGGAGTTACGAGCAGTACTTC. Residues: CASSPGDWSYEQYF. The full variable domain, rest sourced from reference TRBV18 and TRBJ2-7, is NAGVMQNPRHLVRRRGQEARLRCSPMKGHSHVYWYRQLPEEGLKFMVYLQKENIIDESGMPKERFSAEFPKEGPSILRIQQVVRGDSAAYFCASSPGDWSYEQYFGPGTRLTVT.

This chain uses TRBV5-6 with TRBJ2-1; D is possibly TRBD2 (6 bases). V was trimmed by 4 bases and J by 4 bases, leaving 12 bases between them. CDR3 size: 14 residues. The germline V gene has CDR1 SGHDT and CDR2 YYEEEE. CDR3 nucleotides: TGTGCCAGCAGCCAATATGGGGGGTACAATGAGCAGTTCTTC. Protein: CASSQYGGYNEQFF.

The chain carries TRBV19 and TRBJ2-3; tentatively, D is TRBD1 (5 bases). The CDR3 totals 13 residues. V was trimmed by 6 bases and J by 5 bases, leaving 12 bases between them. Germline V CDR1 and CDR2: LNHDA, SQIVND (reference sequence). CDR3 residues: CASSKGQGDTQYF. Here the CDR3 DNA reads TGTGCCAGTAGCAAGGGCCAGGGAGATACGCAGTATTTT. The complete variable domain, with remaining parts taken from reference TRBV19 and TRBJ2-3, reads DGGITQSPKYLFRKEGQNVTLSCEQNLNHDAMYWYRQDPGQGLRLIYYSQIVNDFQKGDIAEGYSVSREKKESFPLTVTSAQKNPTAFYLCASSKGQGDTQYFGPGTRLTVL.

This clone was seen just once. CDR3 sequence (DNA): TGTGCCAGCCTTATTACGGACGGCTACAATGAGCAGTTCTTC. It is translated as CASLITDGYNEQFF. This chain uses TRBV2 with TRBJ2-1; D is uncertain. This CDR3 spans 14 amino acids. CDR1 and CDR2 from the germline V gene are SNHLY and FYNNEI. Deletions cut 8 bases from V and 3 bases from J, with 14 bases between. Full variable domain (outside the CDR3, taken from reference TRBV2 and TRBJ2-1): EPEVTQTPSHQVTQMGQEVILRCVPISNHLYFYWYRQILGQKVEFLVSFYNNEISEKSEIFDDQFSVERPDGSNFTLKIRSTKLEDSAMYFCASLITDGYNEQFFGPGTRLTVL.

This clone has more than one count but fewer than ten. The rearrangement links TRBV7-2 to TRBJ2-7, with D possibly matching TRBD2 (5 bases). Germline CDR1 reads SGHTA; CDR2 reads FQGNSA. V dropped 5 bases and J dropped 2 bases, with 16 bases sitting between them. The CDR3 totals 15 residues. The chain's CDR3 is CASSLDGGLTYEQYF. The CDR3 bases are TGTGCCAGCAGCCTCGATGGCGGGCTTACCTACGAGCAGTACTTC.